Listed below are T cell receptor beta chains from one sample, sequenced in a study of cytomegalovirus exposure and HLA in healthy donors. Profiling relied on immunoSEQ multiplex PCR, and the TCRdb table lists in-frame clones only, not all of them. The table records under 350,000 clones, about 86% of them present only once. Sequenced input: PBMCs. The receptors shown here come from a woman between 18 and 30 years old in good health and CMV-seronegative. CDR3s include the opening cysteine and the closing phenylalanine or tryptophan.

v_gene,j_gene,CDR3aa
TRBV4-3,TRBJ2-1,CASSRKTGTGDNEQFF
TRBV7-2,TRBJ2-1,CASSFASSYNEQFF
TRBV25-1,TRBJ1-1,CASSFTENTEAFF
TRBV7-9,TRBJ1-3,CASSLRGSHGNTIYF
TRBV6-5,TRBJ2-7,CASSTTIGDYEQYF
TRBV14,TRBJ1-4,CASSRNINEKLFF
TRBV12-5,TRBJ2-5,CASLGGGETQYF
TRBV23-1,TRBJ1-3,CASSQLFRSSGNTIYF
TRBV27,TRBJ1-1,CASSLGMAQTTDMNTEAFF
TRBV7-2,TRBJ2-3,CASSLGLATDTQYF
TRBV4-1,TRBJ1-5,CASSQSPQGISNQPQHF
TRBV5-5,TRBJ1-2,CASSLSRVNYGYTF
TRBV9,TRBJ2-1,CASSLGLAGTYNEQFF
TRBV25-1,TRBJ1-4,CASSEFPRTNEKLFF
TRBV29-1,TRBJ2-4,CSVAPRVVLAKNIQYF
TRBV6-1,TRBJ1-2,CASSEERRQALWGYTF
TRBV6-5,TRBJ1-5,CASTSRGDQPQHF
TRBV30,TRBJ2-5,CAWTGGETQYF
TRBV11-3,TRBJ2-5,CASSWTSGRGETQYF
TRBV5-1,TRBJ1-2,CASSYRSEGRRYGYTF
TRBV18,TRBJ2-2,CASMGASGGTPNTGELFF
TRBV29-1,TRBJ1-1,CSVAGRQFSGAFF
TRBV5-4,TRBJ1-1,CASSAGSGSNTEAFF
TRBV7-8,TRBJ2-1,CASSLAGDDEQFF